This is a list of T cell receptor beta chains from one sample in a study of early T cells in non-severe SARS-CoV-2 infection. TCRdb fed the 5' RACE reads into MiXCR, producing one record per CDR3 protein. The repertoire has 55,000 to 75,000 distinct CDR3 sequences, less than 10% of them found once; the top ten carry 1.2%. Input material: whole blood. All receptors derive from an adult who was a healthcare worker with PCR-confirmed SARS-CoV-2 infection or an uninfected control (not recorded which). Each CDR3 is given with its conserved first and last residue.

V: TRBV24-1
length: 17
J: TRBJ1-2
CDR3: CATSPTPTTGSGRGYTF

V: TRBV7-6
length: 21
J: TRBJ2-6
CDR3: CASSPAAGQGTLLGGANVLTF

V: TRBV3-1
length: 16
J: TRBJ1-1
CDR3: CASSQGGEGRMAEAFF

V: TRBV10-2
length: 14
J: TRBJ2-5
CDR3: CASSESKVQETQYF

V: TRBV19
length: 16
J: TRBJ1-1
CDR3: CASSRPGQGVVTEAFF

V: TRBV29-1
length: 14
J: TRBJ2-2
CDR3: CSAAVGGRTGELFF

V: TRBV3-1
length: 15
J: TRBJ2-3
CDR3: CASSQGSSGGWTQYF

V: TRBV7-2
length: 15
J: TRBJ2-2
CDR3: CASSLSLAGTGELFF

V: TRBV25-1
length: 14
J: TRBJ2-1
CDR3: CASSEYRGHNEQFF

V: TRBV7-9
length: 15
J: TRBJ2-3
CDR3: CASSPTRAVPDTQYF

V: TRBV12-3/TRBV12-4
length: 14
J: TRBJ1-6
CDR3: CASSSPGQGSPLHF

V: TRBV20-1
length: 16
J: TRBJ1-5
CDR3: CSAREEGTYSNQPQHF

V: TRBV20-1
length: 15
J: TRBJ2-1
CDR3: CSATRRQGGGNEQFF